The 5 T cell receptor beta chains below all came from one sample that was sequenced in a study of blood T cell repertoires in COVID-19. Repertoires were generated with immunoSEQ multiplex PCR, while TCRdb's copy carries only in-frame clones and drops some. The profile shows 13,000 to 15,000 clones, around 84% of them singletons. The sample consisted of peripheral blood. The receptors were sampled from a man in his fifties or sixties with active COVID-19.

This clone was observed once. The V call is TRBV2, the J call TRBJ1-1; 7 bases match TRBD1. Unmatched junction bases numbered 8, after V lost 1 base and J lost 0 bases. Germline-derived CDR1 and CDR2 are SNHLY and FYNNEI. The CDR3 runs to 17 residues. CDR3 sequence: CASSEEMGQILNTEAFF. The CDR3 DNA sequence: TGTGCCAGCAGTGAAGAAATGGGACAGATACTGAACACTGAAGCTTTCTTT.

The chain combines TRBV7-8 with TRBJ1-1; D ambiguous. Germline-derived CDR1 and CDR2 are SGHVS and FQNEAQ. V dropped 4 bases and J dropped 3 bases, with 18 bases sitting between them. CDR3 length: 16 amino acids. The CDR3 region is CASSSLEGTLDTEAFF. The CDR3 bases are TGTGCCAGCAGCTCCCTAGAGGGAACTTTGGACACTGAAGCTTTCTTT.

This chain uses TRBV4-1 with TRBJ2-7; 9 positions match TRBD2. Germline trimming cut 4 bases from V and 0 bases from J; bases unmatched to any gene: 4. The CDR3 extends over 15 amino acids. The germline gives CDR1 MGHRA, CDR2 YSYEKL. CDR3 sequence: CASSPLTSGSYEQYF. In nucleotides, the CDR3 is TGCGCCAGCAGCCCCCTGACTAGCGGCTCCTACGAGCAGTACTTC.

The CDR3 loop is CASSPGLVGYEQYF. For the CDR3, the DNA is TGTGCCAGCAGCCCCGGACTAGTTGGCTACGAGCAGTACTTC. This chain links TRBV7-9 with TRBJ2-7; 7 bases are a match to TRBD2. After removal of 5 bases from V and 3 bases from J, the junction contained 7 bases not matched to a gene. Germline V lookup: CDR1 SEHNR, CDR2 FQNEAQ (reference sequence). The CDR3 has 14 amino acids.

The rearrangement uses TRBV11-2 and TRBJ2-7, with D possibly matching TRBD1 (5 bases). This CDR3 comprises 15 residues. V was clipped by 1 base and J by 3 bases, with 13 bases between them. Germline CDR1 reads SGHAT; CDR2 reads FQNNGV. CDR3 residues: CASSLVLAGNYEQYF. The CDR3, as DNA: TGTGCCAGCAGCTTAGTTCTGGCAGGGAACTACGAGCAGTACTTC.